This T cell receptor (beta chain) originates from a study of early T cells in non-severe SARS-CoV-2 infection. Study-wide context: The sequenced material was bulk RNA from unsorted whole blood, and its chains were unpaired. General study findings and limits: Reliance on VDJdb matching favored anti-spike CD8 responses; private and CD4 specificities were missed.

The CDR3 is made up of 15 amino acids. Germline CDR1 reads SGDLS; CDR2 reads YYNGEE. Trimming removed 4 bases from V and 0 bases from J; junction bases left unmatched: 6. This clonotype was seen ten or more times. No antigen is known for it. MiXCR was run by TCRdb on the 5' RACE reads, yielding one entry per CDR3 protein. The sample includes tens of thousands of distinct CDR3 sequences, roughly 12% seen only once; the top ten take 4% to 5%. The V call is TRBV9, the J call TRBJ2-5; TRBD2 agrees at 7 bases. This clonotype was sampled from an adult who was a healthcare worker with PCR-confirmed SARS-CoV-2 infection or an uninfected control (not recorded which). Sequencing was carried out using whole blood. Written as DNA, the CDR3 is TGTGCCAGCAGCTCAACCGGGACTAACCAAGAGACCCAGTACTTC. This sequence encodes CASSSTGTNQETQYF.